The 6 T cell receptor beta chains listed next were all sequenced from one sample in a study of shared clonotypes between healthy human individuals. TCRdb's table, derived via immunoSEQ multiplex PCR, lists solely in-frame clones and lacks some. The sample yields around 1.9 million clones, 90% to 95% seen once. CD45RO-negative, CCR7-positively selected cells formed the naive CD8 fraction, excluding terminally differentiated effector memory CD45RA+ cells. The sequenced sample consisted of naive CD8+ T cells from PBMCs. The receptors shown here come from a man between 18 and 29 years old in good health. Some clones in this sample may be carry-over from other donors' samples.

As to this clone: Other DNA sequences in this sample translate to the same CDR3. V and J are TRBV27 and TRBJ2-1; TRBD2 is a possible D gene (5 bases). In germline, CDR1 is MNHEY, CDR2 SMNVEV (reference sequence). The ends were cut back, 7 bases at V and 1 base at J, with 5 bases in the middle. The CDR3 covers 12 residues. The CDR3 sequence is CASTGSYNEQFF. The DNA of the CDR3 is TGTGCCAGCACGGGGTCCTACAATGAGCAGTTCTTC.

This sequence joins TRBV27 and TRBJ2-7; D not resolved. This CDR3 is built from 15 residues. Deletions cut 5 bases from V and 5 bases from J, with 19 bases between. Per the germline V gene, CDR1 is MNHEY and CDR2 is SMNVEV (reference sequence). This chain's CDR3 is CASSLIAALWNEQYF. The CDR3 DNA sequence: TGTGCCAGCAGTCTCATCGCAGCCCTTTGGAACGAGCAGTACTTC.

A note on this clone: Other DNA sequences of this sample code for an identical CDR3. The genes are TRBV9 and TRBJ1-3; the D is unclear. This CDR3 is 13 amino acids long. Germline values: CDR1 SGDLS, CDR2 YYNGEE. Trimming removed 2 bases from V and 0 bases from J, with 3 bases in between. The CDR3 DNA reads as TGTGCCAGCAGCGTTAGCTCTGGAAACACCATATATTTT. Translated: CASSVSSGNTIYF.

The chain combines TRBV7-3 with TRBJ2-3; the D gene is possibly TRBD2 (5 bases). Trimming stripped 5 bases from V and 1 base from J, with 13 bases between. The CDR3 is made up of 15 amino acids. Germline V gene sequence: CDR1 SGHTA, CDR2 FQGTGA. The CDR3 loop reads CASSPLLGGTDTQYF. As DNA, the CDR3 is TGTGCCAGCAGCCCCCTCCTGGGAGGCACAGATACGCAGTATTTT.

This sequence joins TRBV4-2 and TRBJ2-1; 9 nucleotides match TRBD2. CDR3 length: 17 residues. Germline CDR1 is LGHNA and CDR2 is YNFKEQ. V was pared by 0 bases and J by 3 bases, with 6 bases of the junction left unmatched. The CDR3 region is CASSQESASGIYNEQFF. Written as DNA, the CDR3 is TGTGCCAGCAGCCAAGAGAGCGCTAGCGGGATCTACAATGAGCAGTTCTTC.

This clone was seen just once. The CDR3 nucleotides read TGCAGCGCGTCGGGACAGGGGGCTTTTAACACTGAAGCTTTCTTT. Protein: CSASGQGAFNTEAFF. The chain uses TRBV29-1 and TRBJ1-1; 12 bases align to TRBD1. The CDR3 sequence is 15 residues long. CDR1 SQVTM and CDR2 ANQGSEA come from the germline V gene. V gave up 7 bases and J gave up 2 bases; unmatched junction bases: 8.